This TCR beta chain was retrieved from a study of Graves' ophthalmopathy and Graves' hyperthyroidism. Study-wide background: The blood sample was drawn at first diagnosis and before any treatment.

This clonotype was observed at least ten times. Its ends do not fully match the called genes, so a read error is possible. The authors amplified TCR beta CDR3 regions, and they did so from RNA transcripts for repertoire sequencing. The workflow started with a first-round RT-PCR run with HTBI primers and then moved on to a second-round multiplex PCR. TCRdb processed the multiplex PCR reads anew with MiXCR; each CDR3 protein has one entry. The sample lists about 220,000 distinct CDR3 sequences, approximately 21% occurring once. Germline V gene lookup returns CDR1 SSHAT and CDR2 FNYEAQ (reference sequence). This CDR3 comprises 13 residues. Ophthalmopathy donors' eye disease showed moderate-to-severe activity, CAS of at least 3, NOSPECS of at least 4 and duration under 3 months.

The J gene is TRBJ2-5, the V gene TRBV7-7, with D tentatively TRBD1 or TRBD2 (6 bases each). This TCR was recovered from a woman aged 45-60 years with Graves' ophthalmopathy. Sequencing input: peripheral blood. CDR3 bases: TGTGCTAGCAGCTTAGGGGGGAGAGGGACCCAGTACTTC. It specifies CASSLGGRGTQYF.